Presented here are 26 T cell receptor beta chains from one specimen sequenced in a study of blood T cell repertoires in COVID-19. TCRdb keeps only in-frame clones here, not all; method: immunoSEQ multiplex PCR. Altogether about 260,000 clones are present, approximately 92% being singletons, with the ten largest covering under 3%. Sequencing input: PBMCs or T cells enriched from blood (not recorded which). These receptors were obtained from a woman aged 18-30 years who had recovered from COVID-19.

This clone was observed once. The rearrangement joins TRBV19 to TRBJ1-3, with 9 bases lining up with TRBD1. The CDR3 spans 16 residues. Per germline, CDR1 LNHDA and CDR2 SQIVND (reference sequence). The V gene end was trimmed by 4 bases and the J gene end by 4 bases; junction bases not matched to a gene: 8. CDR3 sequence reads: CASSTSSGTGGNTIYF. In DNA, the CDR3 is TGTGCCAGTAGTACGTCCTCCGGGACAGGGGGAAACACCATATATTTT.

This sequence joins TRBV3-1 (or the pseudogene TRBV3-2) and TRBJ1-1, with a weak D call TRBD1 (6 bases). Germline CDR1 is LGHDT and CDR2 is YNNKEL (reference sequence). The CDR3 runs 15 residues. V shed 3 bases and J shed 4 bases, with 15 bases lying between them. The CDR3 sequence: CASSQRGGSATEAFF. DNA for the CDR3: TGTGCCAGCAGCCAGAGGGGGGGCTCGGCCACTGAAGCTTTCTTT.

The gene calls are TRBV2 and TRBJ2-5; D is perhaps TRBD1 (6 bases). Germline CDR1 is SNHLY and CDR2 is FYNNEI. There are 16 residues in the CDR3. Trimming stripped 6 bases from V and 5 bases from J, with 22 bases between. CDR3 DNA: TGTGCCAGCAGGTCGAACAGGGATCGGTCTTGGGAGACCCAGTACTTC. Its protein product is CASRSNRDRSWETQYF. The full variable domain, in which reference TRBV2 and TRBJ2-5 provide the parts outside the CDR3, is EPEVTQTPSHQVTQMGQEVILRCVPISNHLYFYWYRQILGQKVEFLVSFYNNEISEKSEIFDDQFSVERPDGSNFTLKIRSTKLEDSAMYFCASRSNRDRSWETQYFGPGTRLLVL.

CDR3 in amino acids: CSVGQSTDTQYF. The CDR3 DNA reads as TGCAGCGTTGGCCAGAGCACAGATACGCAGTATTTT. The V call is TRBV29-1, the J call TRBJ2-3; D is unclear. Germline loops: CDR1 SQVTM, CDR2 ANQGSEA. The length of the CDR3 is 12 residues. The V and J ends lost 4 bases and 0 bases respectively, with 5 bases between them.

This rearrangement joins TRBV27 to TRBJ1-5; tentative D call: TRBD1 (5 bases). This CDR3 region has 13 residues. Germline CDR1 is MNHEY and CDR2 is SMNVEV (reference sequence). The V and J ends lost 8 bases and 10 bases respectively, with 18 bases between them. CDR3 sequence: CASALRRQGPQHF. In DNA, the CDR3 is TGTGCCAGCGCTTTGAGACGGCAGGGTCCCCAGCATTTT.

The chain is built from TRBV18 and TRBJ1-2; D not resolved. The V gene lost 3 bases and the J gene lost 8 bases, with 22 bases spanning the gap. The CDR3 sequence is 16 residues long. The germline gives CDR1 KGHSH, CDR2 LQKENI. CDR3 coding DNA: TGTGCCAGCTCACCTTATTTTACGGGTAGAAGAAGCGGCTACACCTTC. As protein: CASSPYFTGRRSGYTF.

This clone was recorded many times. Different DNA sequences within this sample yield the same CDR3. This chain uses TRBV6-5 with TRBJ1-2, with D maybe TRBD1 (5 bases). CDR1 is MNHEY and CDR2 is SVGAGI in the germline V gene. The CDR3 has 13 amino acids. Deletions cut 2 bases from V and 7 bases from J, with 11 bases between. CDR3 sequence: CASSYPTGRGYTF. The CDR3 DNA sequence: TGTGCCAGCAGTTACCCTACAGGCCGTGGCTACACCTTC.

This chain joins TRBV7-6 and TRBJ1-1, with 11 positions matching TRBD1. Losses at the gene ends were 1 base for V and 6 bases for J; bases not matched to a gene: 13. Germline lookup yields CDR1 SGHVS and CDR2 FNYEAQ. This CDR3 is built from 18 residues. The CDR3 nucleotides read TGTGCCAGCAGCTTAGGGCGGACAGGGGGCTATCTTGACCCTGAAGCTTTCTTT. This codes for CASSLGRTGGYLDPEAFF. The full variable domain, completed using reference TRBV7-6 and TRBJ1-1, is GAGVSQSPRYKVTKRGQDVALRCDPISGHVSLYWYRQALGQGPEFLTYFNYEAQQDKSGLPNDRFSAERPEGSISTLTIQRTEQRDSAMYRCASSLGRTGGYLDPEAFFGQGTRLTVV.

This chain joins TRBV5-1 and TRBJ2-3, with 15 bases aligning to TRBD2. CDR1 and CDR2 (germline): SGHRS, YFSETQ. V was clipped by 9 bases and J by 4 bases; unmatched bases: 3. CDR3 size: 14 residues. The CDR3 loop reads CATRTSGGADTQYF. Written as DNA, the CDR3 is TGCGCCACGAGGACTAGCGGGGGGGCAGATACGCAGTATTTT.

The chain joins TRBV4-2 to TRBJ2-1; D not certain. Trimming took 0 bases from V and 0 from J, leaving 6 bases between them. Germline V gene data show CDR1 as LGHNA and CDR2 as YNFKEQ. The CDR3 sequence is 15 residues long. The CDR3 sequence: CASSQEGGSYNEQFF. The CDR3 bases are TGTGCCAGCAGCCAAGAAGGCGGCTCCTACAATGAGCAGTTCTTC.

The chain carries TRBV24-1 and TRBJ1-5, with D maybe TRBD1 (5 bases). Trimming removed 7 bases at V and 4 bases at J, with 19 bases between. The CDR3 spans 16 residues. CDR1 is KGHDR, CDR2 SFDVKD, per germline. Here the CDR3 DNA reads TGTGCCACCAGCCGAGCGGGGGTAAGGGGAAATCAGCCCCAGCATTTT. Its translation: CATSRAGVRGNQPQHF.

V usage is TRBV3-1 (or the pseudogene TRBV3-2) and J usage is TRBJ1-1; D possibly corresponds to TRBD1 (5 bases). CDR1 is LGHDT and CDR2 is YNNKEL in the germline V gene (reference sequence). Between the trimmed V and J ends, which lost 2 bases and 1 base, there was a span of 14 bases. There are 16 residues in the CDR3. DNA of the CDR3: TGTGCCAGCAGCCAAAGACCGGACACCTGGAACACTGAAGCTTTCTTT. This gives the protein CASSQRPDTWNTEAFF.

The chain has TRBV9 and TRBJ2-1, with 9 bases matching TRBD2. V gave up 0 bases and J gave up 3 bases; unmatched junction bases: 1. The CDR3 is 15 residues long. Germline V gene sequence: CDR1 SGDLS, CDR2 YYNGEE. The CDR3 nucleotides read TGTGCCAGCAGCGTAGGGACTAGCGTCTACAATGAGCAGTTCTTC. The encoded protein is CASSVGTSVYNEQFF.

This clone was detected once. This chain links TRBV11-2 with TRBJ2-1; D ambiguous. V lost 5 bases to trimming and J lost 8 bases, with 13 bases between them. The V gene's germline CDR1 is SGHAT and CDR2 FQNNGV. The CDR3 runs to 13 residues. The CDR3 DNA sequence: TGTGCCAGCAGCCCTCGGGTGGCTTATGAGCAGTTCTTC. Translating gives CASSPRVAYEQFF.

V is TRBV4-2 and J is TRBJ1-4, with unresolved D. The CDR3 length is 13 residues. Germline loops: CDR1 LGHNA, CDR2 YNFKEQ. Between the trimmed V and J ends, which lost 0 bases and 7 bases, there was a span of 6 bases. The CDR3 DNA reads as TGTGCCAGCAGCCAAGATAGAGGTGAAAAACTGTTTTTT. Translation: CASSQDRGEKLFF.

The gene calls are TRBV14 and TRBJ2-7; the match to TRBD1 covers 10 bases. Losses at the gene ends were 4 bases for V and 3 bases for J; bases not matched to a gene: 6. The V gene's germline CDR1 is SGHDN and CDR2 FVKESK. The CDR3 has 15 residues. CDR3 nucleotides: TGTGCCAGCAGCCCTGGATGGGACAGGGGCTACGAGCAGTACTTC. This gives the protein CASSPGWDRGYEQYF. The variable domain in full, with the rest retrieved from reference TRBV14 and TRBJ2-7, is EAGVTQFPSHSVIEKGQTVTLRCDPISGHDNLYWYRRVMGKEIKFLLHFVKESKQDESGMPNNRFLAERTGGTYSTLKVQPAELEDSGVYFCASSPGWDRGYEQYFGPGTRLTVT.

This sequence joins TRBV19 and TRBJ1-6, with D unclear. The CDR3 extends over 15 amino acids. V dropped 3 bases and J dropped 0 bases, with 6 bases sitting between them. Germline V gene lookup returns CDR1 LNHDA and CDR2 SQIVND (reference sequence). As DNA, the CDR3 is TGTGCCAGTAGTATGGACTACTCCTATAATTCACCCCTCCACTTT. Protein sequence: CASSMDYSYNSPLHF.

The chain links TRBV9 to TRBJ1-3; D is uncertain. Germline V gene lookup returns CDR1 SGDLS and CDR2 YYNGEE. Trimming removed 0 bases from V and 0 bases from J, with 4 bases in between. There are 14 residues in the CDR3. CDR3 amino acids: CASSVAGSGNTIYF. The CDR3 DNA reads TGTGCCAGCAGCGTAGCGGGCTCTGGAAACACCATATATTTT. The full variable domain, with the rest looked up from reference TRBV9 and TRBJ1-3, is DSGVTQTPKHLITATGQRVTLRCSPRSGDLSVYWYQQSLDQGLQFLIQYYNGEERAKGNILERFSAQQFPDLHSELNLSSLELGDSALYFCASSVAGSGNTIYFGEGSWLTVV.

CDR3 DNA sequence: TGTGCCAGCAGCGGACAGGGGGCGCAAGGCACAGATACGCAGTATTTT. Protein sequence: CASSGQGAQGTDTQYF. The chain has TRBV9 and TRBJ2-3; the match to TRBD1 covers 10 bases. Germline CDR1 is SGDLS and CDR2 is YYNGEE. V gave up 3 bases and J gave up 1 base; unmatched junction bases: 5. The CDR3 has 16 amino acids.

The chain joins TRBV10-2 to TRBJ2-5, with 11 bases that match TRBD2. Germline V gene lookup returns CDR1 WSHSY and CDR2 SAAADI. The CDR3 is 15 amino acids. Losses at the gene ends were 6 bases for V and 5 bases for J; bases not matched to a gene: 8. Here the CDR3 DNA reads TGCGCCAGCAGAATAGCGGGGGGGCCTGGGGAGACCCAGTACTTC. Translated: CASRIAGGPGETQYF.

The count of this clone is one. Written as DNA, the CDR3 is TGTGCCAGTACGGACACTGGCGACAAACTCTATGGCTACACCTTC. Its protein is CASTDTGDKLYGYTF. The chain uses TRBV19 and TRBJ1-2; D is possibly TRBD1 (5 bases). From germline, CDR1 is LNHDA and CDR2 SQIVND (reference sequence). The ends were cut back, 7 bases at V and 4 bases at J, with 19 bases in the middle. The CDR3 loop spans 15 amino acids.

The chain has TRBV6-5 and TRBJ2-1; no clear D gene. Trimming pared 4 bases from V and 0 bases from J, leaving 13 bases between. The CDR3 totals 16 residues. Germline assignment: CDR1 MNHEY and CDR2 SVGAGI. The CDR3 is CASSWSRSSSYNEQFF. In nucleotides, the CDR3 is TGTGCCAGCAGTTGGAGCCGAAGTAGCTCCTACAATGAGCAGTTCTTC.

This chain uses TRBV3-1 (or the pseudogene TRBV3-2) with TRBJ2-3; 9 bases agree with TRBD1. Germline V lookup: CDR1 LGHDT, CDR2 YNNKEL (reference sequence). With V trimmed by 2 bases and J by 2 bases, 8 bases remained unmatched. The CDR3 covers 17 residues. CDR3 residues: CASSQFYRGPITDTQYF. The CDR3 DNA is TGTGCCAGCAGCCAATTTTACAGGGGGCCCATCACAGATACGCAGTATTTT.

The V call is TRBV14, the J call TRBJ1-1; no definite D call. The CDR3 totals 13 residues. The ends were cut back, 0 bases at V and 2 bases at J, with 4 bases in the middle. Germline assignment: CDR1 SGHDN and CDR2 FVKESK. The CDR3 DNA reads TGTGCCAGCAGCCAAGACACAAACACTGAAGCTTTCTTT. It translates to CASSQDTNTEAFF.

CDR3 sequence (DNA): TGTGCCAGCAGCTTGCGTACCGGTTCACCCCTCCACTTT. It codes for CASSLRTGSPLHF. The chain is built from TRBV5-4 and TRBJ1-6; D uncertain. Germline loops: CDR1 SGHNT, CDR2 YYREEE (reference sequence). With 1 base removed from V and 9 bases from J, the gap between germline ends came to 8 bases. This CDR3 is 13 amino acids long.

The chain uses TRBV5-6 and TRBJ1-2, with TRBD1 matching 12 bases. J lost 7 bases, V lost 10 bases, and 5 bases had no gene match. The CDR3 runs 12 residues. Germline V gives CDR1 SGHDT, CDR2 YYEEEE. The DNA for the CDR3 is TGTGCCGCCGGGACAGGGGGCTTTGGCTACACCTTC. Protein: CAAGTGGFGYTF.